These T cell receptor beta chains were read from a single sample in a study of T cell responses to AZD1222 COVID-19 vaccine. The method was immunoSEQ multiplex PCR; TCRdb's version includes in-frame clones alone and lacks a portion of them. The data show under 100,000 clones, more than 70% seen once. Sample: peripheral blood, taken 28 days after the second AZD1222 dose. These receptors all stem from an adult who received the AZD1222 COVID-19 vaccine. Each CDR3 is given with its conserved first and last residue. The order of the fields is J gene, V gene, clone size, D gene, CDR3 protein, CDR3 DNA. The D gene is left open where the match is weak. Clone size is shown for a subset of rows, as once, few, many or a class of expanded clone.

TRBJ2-1 | TRBV5-1 | . | . | CASSSRQYNEQFF | TGCGCCAGCAGCTCCCGACAGTACAATGAGCAGTTCTTC
TRBJ1-6 | TRBV25-1 | . | . | CASSEYLRDDNSPLHF | TGTGCCAGCAGTGAATATTTGCGGGACGATAATTCACCCCTCCACTTT
TRBJ1-2 | TRBV18 | . | TRBD1 | CASSPMTGGPQFGGGGYTF | TGTGCCAGCTCACCGATGACAGGGGGCCCCCAGTTTGGTGGTGGTGGCTACACCTTC
TRBJ2-3 | TRBV6-1 | once | TRBD1 | CASSERDRDTDTQYF | TGTGCCAGCAGTGAGCGGGACAGGGACACAGATACGCAGTATTTT
TRBJ1-2 | TRBV6-5 | . | TRBD1 | CATRQGISYGYTF | TGTGCCACTAGACAGGGGATATCCTATGGCTACACCTTC
TRBJ2-3 | TRBV5-1 | . | . | CASREDSTDTQYF | TGCGCCAGCAGGGAAGATAGCACAGATACGCAGTATTTT
TRBJ1-1 | TRBV5-4 | . | . | CASSLEPANTEAFF | TGTGCCAGCAGCTTGGAGCCCGCGAACACTGAAGCTTTCTTT
TRBJ1-4 | TRBV6-9 | . | . | CASSYQLQRGGEKLFF | TGTGCCAGCAGTTATCAACTTCAACGAGGCGGTGAAAAACTGTTTTTT
TRBJ2-6 | TRBV2 | . | . | CASSPRTVPGSGANVLTF | TGTGCCAGCAGCCCCCGGACAGTGCCCGGCTCTGGGGCCAACGTCCTGACTTTC
TRBJ1-5 | TRBV12-3/TRBV12-4 | . | . | CASSRENFQPQHF | TGTGCCAGCAGCCGGGAGAATTTTCAGCCCCAGCATTTT
TRBJ2-6 | TRBV6-5 | . | . | CASSYSLGSGANVLTF | TGTGCCAGCAGTTACTCGCTGGGATCTGGGGCCAACGTCCTGACTTTC
TRBJ1-6 | TRBV27 | once | . | CASSLQAPLYSPLHF | TGTGCCAGCAGTTTGCAAGCCCCTCTTTATTCACCCCTCCACTTT
TRBJ2-2 | TRBV12-3/TRBV12-4 | . | . | CASSLAVSGELFF | TGTGCCAGCAGTTTAGCGGTTTCCGGGGAGCTGTTTTTT
TRBJ2-1 | TRBV24-1 | . | . | CATSERTDTEQFF | TGTGCCACCAGTGAGCGGACGGACACTGAGCAGTTCTTC
TRBJ2-5 | TRBV20-1 | . | . | CSAPITGPQYF | TGCAGTGCGCCGATTACAGGGCCCCAGTACTTC
TRBJ1-4 | TRBV4-1 | . | . | CASSQARGGQVNEKLFF | TGCGCCAGCAGCCAAGCGCGGGGGGGGCAGGTTAATGAAAAACTGTTTTTT
TRBJ2-7 | TRBV5-5 | once | . | CASSFPGHYEQYF | TGTGCCAGCAGCTTTCCGGGACACTACGAGCAGTACTTC
TRBJ1-2 | TRBV6-1 | few | . | CASSDQGGLRVYGYTF | TGTGCCAGCAGTGACCAGGGTGGTTTAAGGGTATATGGCTACACCTTC
TRBJ1-1 | TRBV5-1 | . | TRBD1 | CASSVGQGRTEAFF | TGCGCCAGCAGTGTGGGACAGGGAAGGACTGAAGCTTTCTTT
TRBJ2-3 | TRBV11-2 | once | . | CASSPWWTSTDTQYF | TGTGCCAGCAGCCCCTGGTGGACTAGCACAGATACGCAGTATTTT
TRBJ1-1 | TRBV6-1 | . | TRBD1 | CASSEHDRENTEAFF | TGTGCCAGCAGTGAACATGACAGGGAGAACACTGAAGCTTTCTTT
TRBJ2-3 | TRBV6-2/TRBV6-3 | once | . | CASSYRSGINTDTQYF | TGTGCCAGCAGTTATCGGTCGGGGATAAACACAGATACGCAGTATTTT
TRBJ2-7 | TRBV9 | . | TRBD2 | CASSREGEQYF | TGTGCCAGTTCCAGGGAGGGCGAGCAGTACTTC
TRBJ2-5 | TRBV10-3 | . | . | CAIGPQETQYF | TGTGCCATTGGACCTCAAGAGACCCAGTACTTC
TRBJ2-7 | TRBV7-3 | few | . | CASSWDQEGGEQYF | TGTGCCAGCAGCTGGGACCAGGAGGGAGGCGAGCAGTACTTC
TRBJ1-6 | TRBV25-1 | . | . | CASKRSAEYNSPLHF | TGTGCCAGCAAGAGAAGTGCGGAGTATAATTCACCCCTCCACTTT
TRBJ2-1 | TRBV10-2 | . | TRBD2 | CASSTSGGANEQFF | TGCGCCAGCAGCACTAGCGGGGGGGCCAATGAGCAGTTCTTC
TRBJ1-2 | TRBV7-9 | . | . | CASLGEGRYYGYTF | TGTGCCAGCTTGGGGGAGGGGAGATACTATGGCTACACCTTC
TRBJ1-5 | TRBV21-1 | . | . | CASGPWVDQPQHF | TGTGCCAGCGGCCCCTGGGTGGACCAGCCCCAGCATTTT
TRBJ1-1 | TRBV6-5 | few | . | CASSYRDTEAFF | TGTGCCAGCAGTTACAGGGACACTGAAGCTTTCTTT
TRBJ1-5 | TRBV28 | . | TRBD1 | CASSSGQINQPQHF | TGTGCCAGCAGTTCGGGACAGATCAATCAGCCCCAGCATTTT
TRBJ2-1 | TRBV27 | . | . | CASSRGYNEQFF | TGTGCCAGCAGCCGGGGCTACAATGAGCAGTTCTTC